The 18 T cell receptor beta chains below come from one sample, sequenced in a study of blood T cell repertoires in COVID-19. Data came from immunoSEQ multiplex PCR; TCRdb stores just in-frame clones and leaves some out. The sample has 95,000 to 120,000 clones; about 85% are singletons. Sample: peripheral blood. Every receptor here comes from a woman aged 55-69 years with COVID-19, enrolled during active disease.

The rearrangement links TRBV6-2 or TRBV6-3 to TRBJ2-7; 12 nucleotides match TRBD1. The CDR3 extends over 18 amino acids. The germline V gene has CDR1 MNHEY and CDR2 SVGEGT. V trimming: 2 bases; J trimming: 3 bases; junction bases outside the gene matches: 11. CDR3 protein: CASSYRPGQGALGYEQYF. The CDR3 DNA reads as TGTGCCAGCAGTTACCGACCGGGACAGGGGGCTCTCGGCTACGAGCAGTACTTC.

This sequence joins TRBV30 and TRBJ2-2, with D possibly matching TRBD2 (6 bases). The V gene's germline CDR1 is GTSNPN and CDR2 SVGIG (reference sequence). CDR3 length: 14 residues. The germline V and J ends were trimmed by 0 bases and 3 bases, with 8 bases remaining between them. CDR3 region: CAWSVWRDTGELFF. CDR3 DNA: TGTGCCTGGAGTGTATGGAGGGACACCGGGGAGCTGTTTTTT. The full variable domain, rest sourced from reference TRBV30 and TRBJ2-2, is SQTIHQWPATLVQPVGSPLSLECTVEGTSNPNLYWYRQAAGRGLQLLFYSVGIGQISSEVPQNLSASRPQDRQFILSSKKLLLSDSGFYLCAWSVWRDTGELFFGEGSRLTVL.

The chain recombines TRBV28 with TRBJ2-1; TRBD1 matches 7 bases. Germline V lookup: CDR1 MDHEN, CDR2 SYDVKM. The J segment lost 3 bases and the V segment lost 5 bases, leaving 19 bases of the junction unmatched. This CDR3 region has 19 residues. CDR3 DNA: TGTGCCAGCAGTAAAACTACATACCGGGACAGAGGAATCTACAATGAGCAGTTCTTC. Protein: CASSKTTYRDRGIYNEQFF.

As concerns this clone: The junction departs from germline at one end; a sequencing error may be responsible. CDR3: CASTYPGGDRSNEQFF. The CDR3 DNA follows: TGTGCTAGCACCTACCCCGGCGGGGACCGTAGCAATGAGCAGTTCTTC. V gene TRBV7-7 combines with J gene TRBJ2-1; D possibly corresponds to TRBD2 (6 bases). This CDR3 has 16 amino acids. Germline V gives CDR1 SSHAT, CDR2 FNYEAQ (reference sequence).

This chain connects TRBV7-9 to TRBJ2-7; possible D gene TRBD2, 5 bases. From germline, CDR1 is SEHNR and CDR2 FQNEAQ (reference sequence). The CDR3 has 14 residues. Trimming left V 5 bases short and J 3 bases short, with 14 bases between. Here the CDR3 DNA reads TGTGCCAGCAGCCTAGAGTTGGGAGACTACGAGCAGTACTTC. It is translated as CASSLELGDYEQYF.

CDR3 nucleotides: TGTGCCAGCAGTTTAATAACCGGGACAGGGCAGGTCGATGAGCAGTTCTTC. Residues: CASSLITGTGQVDEQFF. The chain uses TRBV28 and TRBJ2-1, with TRBD1 identical over 9 bases. The CDR3 sequence is 17 residues long. In germline, CDR1 is MDHEN, CDR2 SYDVKM. V shed 2 bases and J 8 bases; nucleotides not matched to a gene: 13.

The rearrangement uses TRBV5-1 and TRBJ1-1; 9 bases map to TRBD1. With V trimmed by 4 bases and J by 0 bases, 4 bases remained unmatched. This CDR3 contains 15 residues. Germline CDR1 SGHRS, CDR2 YFSETQ. The CDR3, as DNA: TGCGCCAGCAGCAGAGGACAGGGGATGAACACTGAAGCTTTCTTT. It yields the protein CASSRGQGMNTEAFF. Together with reference TRBV5-1 and TRBJ1-1, the CDR3 gives the full variable domain: KAGVTQTPRYLIKTRGQQVTLSCSPISGHRSVSWYQQTPGQGLQFLFEYFSETQRNKGNFPGRFSGRQFSNSRSEMNVSTLELGDSALYLCASSRGQGMNTEAFFGQGTRLTVV.

The rearrangement joins TRBV5-1 to TRBJ2-5; D is ambiguous. Germline assignment: CDR1 SGHRS and CDR2 YFSETQ. V was clipped by 0 bases and J by 2 bases, with 11 bases between them. The length of the CDR3 is 15 residues. CDR3 protein: CASSLDHTAQETQYF. The CDR3, as DNA: TGCGCCAGCAGCTTGGACCACACCGCACAAGAGACCCAGTACTTC.

The V gene is TRBV5-1, the J gene TRBJ1-4; 10 bases agree with TRBD1. CDR1 SGHRS and CDR2 YFSETQ come from the germline V gene. The CDR3 totals 14 residues. Trimming cost V 5 bases and J 6 bases; bases outside gene matches: 4. The CDR3 protein is CASRPGTGDEKLFF. The CDR3 DNA follows: TGCGCCAGCAGGCCCGGGACAGGGGATGAAAAACTGTTTTTT.

This chain joins TRBV10-1 and TRBJ2-7; a weak D match, TRBD1 (6 bases). The V gene lost 10 bases and the J gene lost 0 bases, with 19 bases spanning the gap. This CDR3 has 15 amino acids. The germline V gene encodes CDR1 WNHNN and CDR2 SYGVQD (reference sequence). CDR3 residues: CATYRQVSSSYEQYF. CDR3 DNA: TGCGCCACCTATCGACAGGTATCGAGCTCCTACGAGCAGTACTTC.

The chain couples TRBV27 to TRBJ1-5; perhaps TRBD1 as D (6 bases). The CDR3 length is 16 residues. V dropped 6 bases and J dropped 3 bases, with 18 bases sitting between them. Per germline, CDR1 MNHEY and CDR2 SMNVEV (reference sequence). The CDR3 DNA reads as TGTGCCAGCAGAGCCACGTGGGGGCTAGACAATCAGCCCCAGCATTTT. It translates to CASRATWGLDNQPQHF.

This clone was seen only once. The CDR3 DNA follows: TGTGCCAGCTCATCCTTTGAGGGGGAGCATTCACCCCTCCACTTT. Translated, it gives CASSSFEGEHSPLHF. This chain uses TRBV18 with TRBJ1-6; D might be TRBD1 (6 bases). Trimming took off 5 bases at V and 8 bases at J, with 16 bases between the two ends. The germline gives CDR1 KGHSH, CDR2 LQKENI. The CDR3 spans 15 residues.

This chain uses TRBV15 with TRBJ1-4, with TRBD1 identical over 8 bases. The germline gives CDR1 LNHNV, CDR2 YYDKDF (reference sequence). The CDR3 consists of 14 residues. V lost 2 bases and J lost 10; bases outside the gene matches: 6. DNA of the CDR3: TGTGCCACCAGCAGACTGACAGGGGCCGGAAAACTGTTTTTT. This sequence encodes CATSRLTGAGKLFF.

The chain is built from TRBV3-1 (or the pseudogene TRBV3-2) and TRBJ1-2, with 9 bases lining up with TRBD1. Germline CDR1 is LGHDT and CDR2 is YNNKEL (reference sequence). The J segment lost 4 bases and the V segment lost 2 bases, leaving 8 bases of the junction unmatched. The CDR3 spans 16 residues. CDR3 DNA sequence: TGTGCCAGCAGCCAACACCCCCCGGGACAGGGCTATGGCTACACCTTC. It specifies CASSQHPPGQGYGYTF.

The V gene is TRBV10-3, the J gene TRBJ2-1, with 9 bases that match TRBD1. CDR1 is ENHRY and CDR2 is SYGVKD in the germline V gene. The CDR3 is 11 amino acids. J lost 9 bases, V lost 11 bases, and 5 bases had no gene match. CDR3 DNA sequence: TGTGCCGGTCGGACAGGGGCTGAGCAGTTCTTC. Amino acid sequence: CAGRTGAEQFF.

The V call is TRBV7-9, the J call TRBJ1-4, with unresolved D. Between the trimmed V and J ends, which lost 0 bases and 12 bases, there was a span of 5 bases. Germline loops: CDR1 SEHNR, CDR2 FQNEAQ (reference sequence). This CDR3 is 11 amino acids long. CDR3 protein: CASSLARELFF. CDR3 bases: TGTGCCAGCAGCTTAGCGCGGGAACTGTTTTTT.

The J gene is TRBJ1-4, the V gene TRBV9, with 7 bases lining up with TRBD1. The CDR3 runs to 14 residues. In germline, CDR1 is SGDLS, CDR2 YYNGEE. Unmatched junction bases numbered 8, after V lost 4 bases and J lost 8 bases. The CDR3 reads CASSSSPQGEKLFF. Here the CDR3 DNA reads TGTGCCAGCAGCTCGAGTCCACAGGGGGAAAAACTGTTTTTT.

V is TRBV5-1 and J is TRBJ2-5, with D perhaps matching TRBD1 (6 bases). The germline CDR1 and CDR2 sequences are SGHRS and YFSETQ. The CDR3 has 15 amino acids. V lost 6 bases and J lost 2, with 17 bases in between. In DNA, the CDR3 is TGCGCCAGCAACGTCCAGGGGACACAACAAGAGACCCAGTACTTC. It codes for CASNVQGTQQETQYF.